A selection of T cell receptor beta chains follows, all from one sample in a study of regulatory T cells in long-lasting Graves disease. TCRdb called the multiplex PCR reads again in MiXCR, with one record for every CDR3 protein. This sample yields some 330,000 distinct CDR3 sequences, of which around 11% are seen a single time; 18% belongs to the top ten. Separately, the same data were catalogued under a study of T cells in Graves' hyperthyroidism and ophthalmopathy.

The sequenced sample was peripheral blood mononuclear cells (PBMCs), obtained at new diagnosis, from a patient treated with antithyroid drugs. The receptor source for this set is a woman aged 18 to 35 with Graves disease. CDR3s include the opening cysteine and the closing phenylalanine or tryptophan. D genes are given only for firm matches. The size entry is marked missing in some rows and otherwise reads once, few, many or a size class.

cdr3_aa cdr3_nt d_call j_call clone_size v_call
CASSFLGRMTEAFF TGTGCCAGCAGCTTTCTGGGTAGAATGACTGAAGCTTTCTTT NA TRBJ1-1 many TRBV12-3/TRBV12-4
CASSLWLKNTEAFF TGTGCCAGCAGTTTATGGCTAAAGAACACTGAAGCTTTCTTT NA TRBJ1-1 many TRBV12-3/TRBV12-4
CASSPISVTEAFF TGTGCCAGCTCACCAATTTCCGTCACTGAAGCTTTCTTT NA TRBJ1-1 many TRBV18
CASSSADGSYNEQFF TGTGCCAGCAGTTCCGCAGATGGCTCCTACAATGAGCAGTTCTTC NA TRBJ2-1 many TRBV28
CSASLWVNQPQHF TGCAGTGCTAGTTTGTGGGTCAATCAGCCCCAGCATTTT NA TRBJ1-5 many TRBV20-1
CASSARLATISYEQYF TGTGCCAGCAGTGCACGACTAGCGACGATCTCCTACGAGCAGTACTTC TRBD2 TRBJ2-7 NA TRBV28
CASSFDGLATNEQLF TGTGCCAGCAGTTTCGACGGACTAGCGACCAATGAGCAGCTCTTC TRBD2 TRBJ2-1 NA TRBV12-3/TRBV12-4
CASSRGLASDTQYF TGTGCCAGCAGCCGGGGACTAGCATCAGATACGCAGTATTTT TRBD2 TRBJ2-3 many TRBV7-9
CSAKVAGRISYEQYF TGCAGTGCTAAGGTGGCAGGGAGGATTTCCTACGAGCAGTACTTC NA TRBJ2-7 NA TRBV20-1
CASSLWGISTDTQYF TGTGCCAGCAGTTTATGGGGGATATCCACAGATACGCAGTATTTT NA TRBJ2-3 many TRBV28
CASSFPRIAGGNSSYNEQFF TGTGCCAGCAGCTTTCCAAGGATAGCGGGAGGGAATAGCTCCTACAATGAGCAGTTCTTC TRBD2 TRBJ2-1 NA TRBV7-8
CAISESMGALSQPQHF TGTGCCATCAGTGAGTCGATGGGGGCATTGTCTCAGCCCCAGCATTTT NA TRBJ1-5 few TRBV10-3
CASSVFSGGDEQFF TGTGCCAGCAGTGTTTTTAGCGGGGGGGACGAGCAGTTCTTC TRBD2 TRBJ2-1 few TRBV2
CASSLISGGRGDNNYGYTF TGTGCCAGCAGCTTAATATCGGGGGGACGAGGGGACAACAACTATGGCTACACCTTC NA TRBJ1-2 many TRBV11-2
CAIPTVPTKRTQYF TGTGCCATTCCGACAGTCCCGACAAAGAGGACCCAGTACTTC NA TRBJ2-5 NA TRBV6-1
CASSQDHRQSYGYTF TGCGCCAGCAGCCAAGATCACAGGCAAAGCTATGGCTACACCTTC NA TRBJ1-2 NA TRBV4-3
CSANPGTINTQYF TGCAGTGCTAACCCCGGGACTATAAATACGCAGTATTTT TRBD2 TRBJ2-3 many TRBV20-1
CASSSWTSGKETQYF TGTGCCAGCAGCTCCTGGACTAGCGGGAAAGAGACCCAGTACTTC TRBD2 TRBJ2-5 many TRBV11-2
CASSQDLPRNSYEQYF TGTGCCAGCAGCCAAGATCTTCCAAGGAATTCCTACGAGCAGTACTTC NA TRBJ2-7 many TRBV3-1
CASSLGWTGTDTQYF TGCGCCAGCAGCCTCGGATGGACAGGCACAGATACGCAGTATTTT NA TRBJ2-3 NA TRBV4-3
CSAWDTYTDTQYF TGCAGTGCCTGGGACACATACACAGATACGCAGTATTTT NA TRBJ2-3 NA TRBV20-1
CAISPRDSQYEQYF TGTGCCATCAGTCCCCGGGACAGCCAATACGAGCAGTACTTC TRBD1 TRBJ2-7 NA TRBV10-3